This T cell receptor beta chain was sequenced in a study of naive and memory T cell subsets. In this sample, this clonotype turned up a few times. Germline V gene data show CDR1 as SNHLY and CDR2 as FYNNEI. This CDR3 spans 17 amino acids. V was pared by 7 bases and J by 3 bases, with 23 bases between. An equimolar mix of two oligonucleotides served as the beta constant-region primer for TRBC1 and TRBC2. TCRdb re-analysed the UMI-ligation and nested PCR reads in MiXCR, keeping a single row per CDR3 protein. The table has about 21,000 distinct CDR3 sequences, 9.5% to 11% seen once; the top ten hold around 18%.

The TCR was taken from a human donor in good health. The rearrangement joins TRBV2 to TRBJ2-3, with D possibly matching TRBD1 (5 bases). The sequenced sample was central memory CD8+ T cells from blood. Here the CDR3 reads CASTVGSTVGPTDTQYF. The CDR3 DNA follows: TGTGCCAGCACCGTGGGGTCGACAGTGGGGCCTACAGATACGCAGTATTTT.